Below, 9 T cell receptor beta chains from the same sample are listed, as sequenced in a study of cytomegalovirus exposure and HLA in healthy donors. Amplification used 60 Vbeta primers and 13 Jbeta primers. Profiled with immunoSEQ multiplex PCR; TCRdb holds only in-frame clones, not every one. The sample data list some 200,000 clones. Sample: PBMCs. The source of these receptors is a woman younger than 30 in good health and CMV-seropositive.

This chain joins TRBV2 and TRBJ1-1, with TRBD1 as a possible D gene (5 bases). CDR1 is SNHLY and CDR2 is FYNNEI in the germline V gene. This CDR3 comprises 13 residues. Trimming cost V 6 bases and J 1 base, with 9 bases left between them. The DNA for the CDR3 is TGTGCCAGCAGGATCGGACAGAACACTGAAGCTTTCTTT. Translating it yields CASRIGQNTEAFF.

This sequence joins TRBV2 and TRBJ1-5; the match to TRBD1 covers 7 bases. This CDR3 has 14 amino acids. Germline CDR1 is SNHLY and CDR2 is FYNNEI. Unmatched junction bases numbered 5, after V lost 4 bases and J lost 5 bases. Here the CDR3 reads CASSGTGGYQPQHF. The CDR3 DNA reads TGTGCCAGCAGTGGGACAGGCGGGTATCAGCCCCAGCATTTT. The entire variable domain, with the rest obtained from reference TRBV2 and TRBJ1-5, is as follows: EPEVTQTPSHQVTQMGQEVILRCVPISNHLYFYWYRQILGQKVEFLVSFYNNEISEKSEIFDDQFSVERPDGSNFTLKIRSTKLEDSAMYFCASSGTGGYQPQHFGDGTRLSIL.

V usage is TRBV15 and J usage is TRBJ1-5; 9 bases align to TRBD1. The ends lost 5 bases at V and 4 bases at J; junction bases unmatched: 9. Germline CDR1 is LNHNV and CDR2 is YYDKDF (reference sequence). CDR3 length: 16 residues. Written as DNA, the CDR3 is TGTGCCACCAGCTCCCACAGGGGGCTCGTAAATCAGCCCCAGCATTTT. This codes for CATSSHRGLVNQPQHF.

CDR3 nucleotide sequence: TGTGCCAGCAGGGGGGGTATTTCGTATGGAAACACCATATATTTT. Protein product: CASRGGISYGNTIYF. This rearrangement joins TRBV5-5 to TRBJ1-3, with D possibly being TRBD1 (5 bases). This CDR3 has 15 amino acids. The V end lost 5 bases, the J end lost 3 bases, and 15 bases lay between the germline ends. The germline CDR1 and CDR2 sequences are SGHKS and YYEKEE (reference sequence).

The J gene is TRBJ1-5, the V gene TRBV7-9, with 8 positions matching TRBD1. Germline V lookup: CDR1 SEHNR, CDR2 FQNEAQ (reference sequence). CDR3 length equals 15 residues. The ends lost 5 bases at V and 11 bases at J; junction bases unmatched: 14. For the CDR3, the DNA is TGTGCCAGCAGCGCCTGGCCAGGGGGCCGAGGGACCCAGCATTTT. It is translated as CASSAWPGGRGTQHF. Using reference TRBV7-9 and TRBJ1-5 for the parts outside the CDR3, the full variable domain is DTGVSQNPRHKITKRGQNVTFRCDPISEHNRLYWYRQTLGQGPEFLTYFQNEAQLEKSRLLSDRFSAERPKGSFSTLEIQRTEQGDSAMYLCASSAWPGGRGTQHFGDGTRLSIL.

This chain links TRBV5-1 with TRBJ1-1; TRBD1 agrees at 10 bases. The CDR3 loop spans 19 amino acids. The J segment lost 1 base and the V segment lost 3 bases, leaving 15 bases of the junction unmatched. From germline, CDR1 is SGHRS and CDR2 YFSETQ. This chain's CDR3 is CASSSPGPGTGVANTEAFF. CDR3 in DNA: TGCGCCAGCAGCTCACCTGGTCCCGGGACAGGGGTTGCGAACACTGAAGCTTTCTTT.

This chain links TRBV19 with TRBJ1-2; tentatively, D is TRBD1 (6 bases). The CDR3 runs 13 residues. The germline V and J ends were trimmed by 7 bases and 8 bases, with 17 bases remaining between them. Per germline, CDR1 LNHDA and CDR2 SQIVND (reference sequence). The CDR3 coding sequence is TGTGCCAGTAATCCAATAGGGGGGGCCGGCTACACCTTC. Its protein product is CASNPIGGAGYTF.

For this clone: Compared with germline, one end of the junction differs, possibly owing to a read error. Other nucleotide sequences in the sample specify the same CDR3. This chain links TRBV6-1 with TRBJ2-2, with D unresolved. The CDR3 consists of 14 residues. Looked up from germline, CDR1 is MNHNS and CDR2 is SASEGT. CDR3 region: CASTEEPGTGELFF. In nucleotides, the CDR3 is TGTGCCAGCACTGAAGAGCCGGGCACCGGGGAGCTGTTTTTT.

V usage is TRBV25-1 and J usage is TRBJ1-4; 10 bases map to TRBD1. Germline V gene lookup returns CDR1 MGHDK and CDR2 SYGVNS. Trimming cost V 4 bases and J 6 bases; bases outside gene matches: 8. The CDR3 has 16 residues. For the CDR3, the DNA is TGTGCCAGCAGTGCTCGCCCCGGGACAGGGGATGAAAAACTGTTTTTT. It encodes CASSARPGTGDEKLFF.